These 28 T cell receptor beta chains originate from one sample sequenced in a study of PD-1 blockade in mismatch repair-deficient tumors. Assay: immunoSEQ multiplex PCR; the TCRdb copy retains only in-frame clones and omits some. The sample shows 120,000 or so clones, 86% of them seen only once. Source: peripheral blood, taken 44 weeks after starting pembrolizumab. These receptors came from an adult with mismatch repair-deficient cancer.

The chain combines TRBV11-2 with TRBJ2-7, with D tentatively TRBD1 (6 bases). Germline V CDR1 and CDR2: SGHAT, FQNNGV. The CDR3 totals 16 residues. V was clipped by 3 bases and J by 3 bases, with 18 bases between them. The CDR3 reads CASSFSTDRSIYEQYF. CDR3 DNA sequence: TGTGCCAGCAGCTTTTCCACTGACAGGTCCATCTACGAGCAGTACTTC.

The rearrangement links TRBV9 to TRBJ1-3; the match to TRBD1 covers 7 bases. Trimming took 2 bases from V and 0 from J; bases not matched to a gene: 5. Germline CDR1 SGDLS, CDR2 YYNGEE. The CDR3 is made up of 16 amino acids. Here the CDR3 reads CASSVRDRSSGNTIYF. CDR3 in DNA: TGTGCCAGCAGCGTCAGGGACAGAAGCTCTGGAAACACCATATATTTT.

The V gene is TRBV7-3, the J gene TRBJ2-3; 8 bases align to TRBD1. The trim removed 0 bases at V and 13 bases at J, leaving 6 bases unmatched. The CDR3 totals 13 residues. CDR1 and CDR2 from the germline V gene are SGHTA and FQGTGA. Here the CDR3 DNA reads TGTGCCAGCAGCTTAACCCCAGGGGGCGCGGAGTATTTT. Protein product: CASSLTPGGAEYF. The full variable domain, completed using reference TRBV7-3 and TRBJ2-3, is GAGVSQTPSNKVTEKGKYVELRCDPISGHTALYWYRQSLGQGPEFLIYFQGTGAADDSGLPNDRFFAVRPEGSVSTLKIQRTERGDSAVYLCASSLTPGGAEYFGPGTRLTVL.

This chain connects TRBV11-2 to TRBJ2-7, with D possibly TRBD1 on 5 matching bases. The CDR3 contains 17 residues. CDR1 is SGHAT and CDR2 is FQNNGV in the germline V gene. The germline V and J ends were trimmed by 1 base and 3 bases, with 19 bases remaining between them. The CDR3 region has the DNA TGTGCCAGCAGCTTAGCCACCTACAGGTCCCCCCGCTACGAGCAGTACTTC. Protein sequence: CASSLATYRSPRYEQYF.

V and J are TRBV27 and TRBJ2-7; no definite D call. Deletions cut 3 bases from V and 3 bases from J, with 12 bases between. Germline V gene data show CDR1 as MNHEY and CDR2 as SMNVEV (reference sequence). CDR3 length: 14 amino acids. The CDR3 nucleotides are TGTGCCAGCAGTTTCCTAGGCCCACTCTACGAGCAGTACTTC. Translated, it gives CASSFLGPLYEQYF.

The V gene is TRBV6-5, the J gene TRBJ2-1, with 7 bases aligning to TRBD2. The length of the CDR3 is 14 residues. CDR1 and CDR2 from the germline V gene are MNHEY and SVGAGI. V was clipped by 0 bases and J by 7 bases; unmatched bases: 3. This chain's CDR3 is CASSYSQAGNEQFF. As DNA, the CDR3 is TGTGCCAGCAGTTACTCACAAGCGGGGAATGAGCAGTTCTTC.

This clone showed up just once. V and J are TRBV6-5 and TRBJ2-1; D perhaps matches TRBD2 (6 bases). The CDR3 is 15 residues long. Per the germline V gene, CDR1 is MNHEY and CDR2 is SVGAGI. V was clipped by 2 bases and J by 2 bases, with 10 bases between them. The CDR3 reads CASSYGAGAYNEQFF. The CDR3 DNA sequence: TGTGCCAGCAGTTACGGAGCGGGCGCCTACAATGAGCAGTTCTTC.

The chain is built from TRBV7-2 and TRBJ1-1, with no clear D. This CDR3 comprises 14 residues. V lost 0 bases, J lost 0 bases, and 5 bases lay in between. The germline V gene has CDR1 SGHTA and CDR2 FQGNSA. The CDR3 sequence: CASSLASVNTEAFF. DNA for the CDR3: TGTGCCAGCAGCTTAGCTTCGGTGAACACTGAAGCTTTCTTT.

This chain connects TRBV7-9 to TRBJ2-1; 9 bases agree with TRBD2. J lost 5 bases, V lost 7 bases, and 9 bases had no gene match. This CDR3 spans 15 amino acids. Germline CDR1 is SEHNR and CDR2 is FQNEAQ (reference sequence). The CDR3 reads CASTYLAGSDNEQFF. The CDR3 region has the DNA TGTGCCAGCACCTATCTAGCGGGATCAGACAATGAGCAGTTCTTC.

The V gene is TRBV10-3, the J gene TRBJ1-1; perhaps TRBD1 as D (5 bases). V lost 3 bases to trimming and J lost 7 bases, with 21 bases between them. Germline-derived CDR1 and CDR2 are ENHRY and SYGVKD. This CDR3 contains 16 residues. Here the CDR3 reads CAISDLRGTDPFEAFF. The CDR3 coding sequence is TGTGCCATCAGTGACCTACGAGGGACGGATCCATTTGAAGCTTTCTTT.

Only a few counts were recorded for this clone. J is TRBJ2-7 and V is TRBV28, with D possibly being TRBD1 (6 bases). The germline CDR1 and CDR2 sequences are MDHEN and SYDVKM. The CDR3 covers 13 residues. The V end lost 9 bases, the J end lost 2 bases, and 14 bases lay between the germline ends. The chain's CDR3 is CASRTESPYEQYF. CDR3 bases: TGTGCCAGTAGGACAGAGTCTCCCTACGAGCAGTACTTC.

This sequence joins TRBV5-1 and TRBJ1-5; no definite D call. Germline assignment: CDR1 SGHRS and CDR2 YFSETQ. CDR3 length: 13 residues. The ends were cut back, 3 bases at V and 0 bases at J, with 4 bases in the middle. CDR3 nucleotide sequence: TGCGCCAGCAGCTGGGGTAGCAATCAGCCCCAGCATTTT. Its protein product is CASSWGSNQPQHF.

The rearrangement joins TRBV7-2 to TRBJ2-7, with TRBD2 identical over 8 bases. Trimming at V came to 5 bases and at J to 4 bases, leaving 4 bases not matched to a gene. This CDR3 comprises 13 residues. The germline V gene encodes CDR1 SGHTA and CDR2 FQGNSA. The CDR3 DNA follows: TGTGCCAGCAGCCGCCCGGGGGGGTACGAGCAGTACTTC. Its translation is CASSRPGGYEQYF.

DNA of the CDR3: TGTGCCAGCAGTGTGAGGGAGGGTGCACAAGAGACCCAGTACTTC. Translating gives CASSVREGAQETQYF. The chain links TRBV2 to TRBJ2-5; the match to TRBD2 covers 7 bases. CDR1 and CDR2 (germline): SNHLY, FYNNEI. Trimming removed 4 bases from V and 2 bases from J; junction bases left unmatched: 7. The CDR3 totals 15 residues.

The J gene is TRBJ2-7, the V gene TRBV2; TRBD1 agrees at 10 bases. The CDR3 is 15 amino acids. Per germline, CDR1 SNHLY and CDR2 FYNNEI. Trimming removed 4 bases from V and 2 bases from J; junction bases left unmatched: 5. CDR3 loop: CASSAPGQGTYEQYF. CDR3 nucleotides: TGTGCCAGCAGTGCCCCGGGACAGGGGACCTACGAGCAGTACTTC.

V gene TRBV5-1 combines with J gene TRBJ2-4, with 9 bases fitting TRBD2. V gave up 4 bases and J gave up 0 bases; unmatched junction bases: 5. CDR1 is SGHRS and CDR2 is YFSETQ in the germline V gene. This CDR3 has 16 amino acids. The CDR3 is CASSLAGYPAKNIQYF. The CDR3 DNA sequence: TGCGCCAGCAGCCTAGCGGGGTATCCAGCCAAAAACATTCAGTACTTC.

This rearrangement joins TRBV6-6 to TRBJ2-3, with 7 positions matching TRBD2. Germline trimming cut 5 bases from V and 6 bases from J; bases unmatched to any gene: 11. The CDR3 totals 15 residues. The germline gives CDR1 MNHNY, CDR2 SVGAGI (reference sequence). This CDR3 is CASSTSSRGSDTQYF. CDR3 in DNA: TGTGCCAGCAGTACCTCCTCGCGGGGGTCGGATACGCAGTATTTT.

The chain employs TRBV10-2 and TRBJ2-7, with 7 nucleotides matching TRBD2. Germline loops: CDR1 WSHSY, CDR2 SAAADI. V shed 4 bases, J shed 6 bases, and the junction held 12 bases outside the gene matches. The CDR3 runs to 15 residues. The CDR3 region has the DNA TGCGCCAGCAGTGGCCTTTTGCGGGAGTTCTCCGAGCAGTACTTC. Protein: CASSGLLREFSEQYF.

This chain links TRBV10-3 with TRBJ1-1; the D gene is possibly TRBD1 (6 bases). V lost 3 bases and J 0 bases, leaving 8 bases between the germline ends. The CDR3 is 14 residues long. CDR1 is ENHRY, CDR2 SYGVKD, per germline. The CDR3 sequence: CAISEQGMNTEAFF. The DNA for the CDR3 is TGTGCCATCAGTGAACAGGGCATGAACACTGAAGCTTTCTTT.

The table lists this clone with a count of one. CDR3 coding DNA: TGTGCCAGCAGCTTGGGGCAGGGGACGTACTATGGCTACACCTTC. Its protein is CASSLGQGTYYGYTF. The V and J genes are TRBV5-6 and TRBJ1-2; D possibly corresponds to TRBD1 (6 bases). The CDR3 extends over 15 amino acids. CDR1 SGHDT and CDR2 YYEEEE come from the germline V gene. V was clipped by 0 bases and J by 3 bases, with 12 bases between them. Full variable domain (rest looked up from reference TRBV5-6 and TRBJ1-2): DAGVTQSPTHLIKTRGQQVTLRCSPKSGHDTVSWYQQALGQGPQFIFQYYEEEERQRGNFPDRFSGHQFPNYSSELNVNALLLGDSALYLCASSLGQGTYYGYTFGSGTRLTVV.

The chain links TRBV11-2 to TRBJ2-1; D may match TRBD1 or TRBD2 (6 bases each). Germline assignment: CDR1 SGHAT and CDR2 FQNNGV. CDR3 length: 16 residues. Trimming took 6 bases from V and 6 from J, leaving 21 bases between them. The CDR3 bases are TGTGCCAGCAGTCAAACTTTGGGGGGCGCGGGCAATGAGCAGTTCTTC. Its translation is CASSQTLGGAGNEQFF.

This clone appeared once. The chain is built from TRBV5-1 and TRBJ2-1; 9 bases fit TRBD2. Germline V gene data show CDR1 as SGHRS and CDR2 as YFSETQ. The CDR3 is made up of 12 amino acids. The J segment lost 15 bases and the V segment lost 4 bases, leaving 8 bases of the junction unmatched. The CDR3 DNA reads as TGCGCCAGCAGCCCAGATAGCGGGAGTCGGTTCTTC. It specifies CASSPDSGSRFF.

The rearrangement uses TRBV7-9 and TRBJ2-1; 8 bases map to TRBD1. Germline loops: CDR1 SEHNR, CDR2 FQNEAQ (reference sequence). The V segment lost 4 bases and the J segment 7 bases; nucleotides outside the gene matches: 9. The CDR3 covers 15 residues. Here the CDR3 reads CASSWTGRGRNEQFF. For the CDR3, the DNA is TGTGCCAGCAGCTGGACAGGGCGGGGACGGAATGAGCAGTTCTTC.

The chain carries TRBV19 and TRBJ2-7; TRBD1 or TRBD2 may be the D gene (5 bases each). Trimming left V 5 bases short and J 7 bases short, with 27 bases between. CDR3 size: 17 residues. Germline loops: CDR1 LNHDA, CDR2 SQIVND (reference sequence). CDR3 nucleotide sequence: TGTGCCAGTAGTCCGTCGGCGGGCAGGGCCATTTCGGGGGAGCAGTACTTC. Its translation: CASSPSAGRAISGEQYF.

The DNA for the CDR3 is TGTGCCAGCAACAGACAGGGGGGAACTTACGAGCAGTACTTC. This translates into CASNRQGGTYEQYF. The gene calls are TRBV6-1 and TRBJ2-7; 9 nucleotides line up with TRBD1. J lost 4 bases, V lost 7 bases, and 8 bases had no gene match. There are 14 residues in the CDR3. The germline V gene encodes CDR1 MNHNS and CDR2 SASEGT.

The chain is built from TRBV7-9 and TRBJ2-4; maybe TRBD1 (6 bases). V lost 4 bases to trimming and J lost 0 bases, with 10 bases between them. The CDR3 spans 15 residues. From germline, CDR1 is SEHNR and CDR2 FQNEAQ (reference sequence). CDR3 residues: CASSSRQVAKNIQYF. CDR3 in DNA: TGTGCCAGCAGCTCCCGACAGGTAGCCAAAAACATTCAGTACTTC. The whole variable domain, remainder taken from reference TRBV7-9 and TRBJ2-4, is DTGVSQNPRHKITKRGQNVTFRCDPISEHNRLYWYRQTLGQGPEFLTYFQNEAQLEKSRLLSDRFSAERPKGSFSTLEIQRTEQGDSAMYLCASSSRQVAKNIQYFGAGTRLSVL.

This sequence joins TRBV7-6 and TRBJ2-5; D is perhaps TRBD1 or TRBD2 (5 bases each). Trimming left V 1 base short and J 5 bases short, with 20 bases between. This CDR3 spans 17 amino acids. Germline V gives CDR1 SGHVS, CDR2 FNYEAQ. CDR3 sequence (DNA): TGTGCCAGCAGCTTAGAACCGGGGAAAAGGGGTAGTGAGACCCAGTACTTC. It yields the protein CASSLEPGKRGSETQYF.

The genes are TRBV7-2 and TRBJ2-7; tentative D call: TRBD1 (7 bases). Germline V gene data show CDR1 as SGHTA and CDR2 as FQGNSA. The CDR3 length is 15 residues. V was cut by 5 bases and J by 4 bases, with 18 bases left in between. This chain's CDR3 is CASSQETGRRYEQYF. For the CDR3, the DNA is TGTGCCAGCAGCCAAGAGACAGGGAGGCGATACGAGCAGTACTTC. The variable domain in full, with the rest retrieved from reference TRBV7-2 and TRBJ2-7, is GAGVSQSPSNKVTEKGKDVELRCDPISGHTALYWYRQSLGQGLEFLIYFQGNSAPDKSGLPSDRFSAERTGGSVSTLTIQRTQQEDSAVYLCASSQETGRRYEQYFGPGTRLTVT.